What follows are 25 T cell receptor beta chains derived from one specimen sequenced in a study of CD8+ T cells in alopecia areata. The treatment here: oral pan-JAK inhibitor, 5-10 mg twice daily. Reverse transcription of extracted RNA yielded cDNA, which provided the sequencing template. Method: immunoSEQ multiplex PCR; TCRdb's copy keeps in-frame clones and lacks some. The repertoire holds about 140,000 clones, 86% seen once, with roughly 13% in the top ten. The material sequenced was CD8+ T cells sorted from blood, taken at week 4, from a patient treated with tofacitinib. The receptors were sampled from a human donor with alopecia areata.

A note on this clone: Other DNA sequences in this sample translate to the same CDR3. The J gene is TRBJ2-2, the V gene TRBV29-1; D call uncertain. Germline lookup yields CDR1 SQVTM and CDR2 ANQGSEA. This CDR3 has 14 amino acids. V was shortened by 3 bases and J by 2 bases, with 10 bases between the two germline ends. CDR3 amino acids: CSVEGGPNTGELFF. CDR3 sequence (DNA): TGCAGCGTTGAGGGCGGACCCAACACCGGGGAGCTGTTTTTT.

The CDR3 loop reads CSVEHGGLGTGELFF. CDR3 sequence (DNA): TGCAGCGTTGAACATGGGGGCCTGGGGACCGGGGAGCTGTTTTTT. The chain combines TRBV29-1 with TRBJ2-2; the D gene is possibly TRBD1 (6 bases). Trimming left V 2 bases short and J 5 bases short, with 15 bases between. The CDR3 runs to 15 residues. Germline V gene data show CDR1 as SQVTM and CDR2 as ANQGSEA.

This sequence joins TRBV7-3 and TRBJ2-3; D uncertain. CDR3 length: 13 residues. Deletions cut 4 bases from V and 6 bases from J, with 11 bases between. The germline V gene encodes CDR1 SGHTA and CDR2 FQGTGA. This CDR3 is CASSSDSTDTQYF. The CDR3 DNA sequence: TGTGCCAGCAGCTCCGACTCAACCGATACGCAGTATTTT.

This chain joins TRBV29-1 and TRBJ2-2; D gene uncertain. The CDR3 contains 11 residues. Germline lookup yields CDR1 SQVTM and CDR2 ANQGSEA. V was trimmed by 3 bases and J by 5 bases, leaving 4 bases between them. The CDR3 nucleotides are TGCAGCGTTGACCGGACCGGGGAGCTGTTTTTT. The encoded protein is CSVDRTGELFF.

The CDR3 DNA reads TGTGCCAGCAGTTCCATACCGGGACAGGGGGCTCGGCAGCCCCAGCATTTT. Translating gives CASSSIPGQGARQPQHF. This chain joins TRBV27 and TRBJ1-5; 12 bases map to TRBD1. The V gene's germline CDR1 is MNHEY and CDR2 SMNVEV (reference sequence). V was pared by 4 bases and J by 7 bases, with 11 bases of the junction left unmatched. The CDR3 is made up of 17 amino acids.

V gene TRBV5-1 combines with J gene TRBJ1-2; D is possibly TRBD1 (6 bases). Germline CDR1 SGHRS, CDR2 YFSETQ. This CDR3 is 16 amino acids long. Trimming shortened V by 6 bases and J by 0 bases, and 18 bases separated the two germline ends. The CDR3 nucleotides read TGCGCCAGCACAACCTATAGGGAGGGGGCTAACTATGGCTACACCTTC. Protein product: CASTTYREGANYGYTF.

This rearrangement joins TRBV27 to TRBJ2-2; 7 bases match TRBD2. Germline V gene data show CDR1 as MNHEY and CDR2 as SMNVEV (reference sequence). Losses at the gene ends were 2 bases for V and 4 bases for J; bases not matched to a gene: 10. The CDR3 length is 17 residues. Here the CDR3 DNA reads TGTGCCAGCAGTTTAAGAGGCGGGAGCGTCGGCACCGGGGAGCTGTTTTTT. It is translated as CASSLRGGSVGTGELFF.

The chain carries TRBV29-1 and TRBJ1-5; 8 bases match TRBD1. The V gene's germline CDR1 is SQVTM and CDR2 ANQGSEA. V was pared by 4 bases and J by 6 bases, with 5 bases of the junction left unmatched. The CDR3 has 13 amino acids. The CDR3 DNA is TGCAGCGTTGGACAGGGGATGGGTCAGCCCCAGCATTTT. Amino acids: CSVGQGMGQPQHF.

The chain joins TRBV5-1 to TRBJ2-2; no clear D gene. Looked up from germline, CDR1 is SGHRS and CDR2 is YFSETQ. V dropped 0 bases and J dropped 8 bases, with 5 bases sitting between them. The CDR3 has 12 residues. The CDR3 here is CASSLVSGELFF. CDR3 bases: TGCGCCAGCAGCTTGGTATCTGGGGAGCTGTTTTTT.

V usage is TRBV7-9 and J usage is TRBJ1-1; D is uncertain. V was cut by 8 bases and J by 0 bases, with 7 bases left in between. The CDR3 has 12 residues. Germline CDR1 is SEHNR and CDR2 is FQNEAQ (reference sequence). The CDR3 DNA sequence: TGTGCCAGCCAAGACCTGAACACTGAAGCTTTCTTT. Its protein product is CASQDLNTEAFF.

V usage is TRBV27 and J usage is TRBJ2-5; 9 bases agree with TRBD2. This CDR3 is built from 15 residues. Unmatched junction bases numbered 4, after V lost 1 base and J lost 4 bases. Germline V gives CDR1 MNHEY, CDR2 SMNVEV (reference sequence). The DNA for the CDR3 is TGTGCCAGCAGTTTATTGGCGGGAGGGACAGAGACCCAGTACTTC. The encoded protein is CASSLLAGGTETQYF.

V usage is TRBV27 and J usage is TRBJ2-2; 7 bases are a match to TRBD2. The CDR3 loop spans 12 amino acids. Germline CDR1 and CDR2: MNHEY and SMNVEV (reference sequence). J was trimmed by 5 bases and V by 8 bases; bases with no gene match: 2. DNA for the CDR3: TGTGCCAGCTGGGGAGGGACCGGGGAGCTGTTTTTT. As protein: CASWGGTGELFF.

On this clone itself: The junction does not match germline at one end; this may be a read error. DNA for the CDR3: TGTGCCTGGACTTCGATAGGGGGCCCGGTCTTC. Protein product: CAWTSIGGPVF. This chain links TRBV30 with TRBJ2-1; 7 bases match TRBD1. The length of the CDR3 is 11 residues. Germline CDR1 and CDR2: GTSNPN and SVGIG (reference sequence).

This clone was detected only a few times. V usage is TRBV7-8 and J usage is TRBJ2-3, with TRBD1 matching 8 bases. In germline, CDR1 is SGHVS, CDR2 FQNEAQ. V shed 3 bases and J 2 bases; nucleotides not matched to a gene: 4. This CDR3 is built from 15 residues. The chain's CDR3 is CASSFRGRDTDTQYF. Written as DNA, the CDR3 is TGTGCCAGCAGCTTCAGGGGGCGCGACACAGATACGCAGTATTTT.

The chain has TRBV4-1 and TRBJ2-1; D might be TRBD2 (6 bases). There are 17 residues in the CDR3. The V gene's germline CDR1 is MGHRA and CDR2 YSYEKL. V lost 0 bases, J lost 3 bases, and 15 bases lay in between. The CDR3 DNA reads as TGCGCCAGCAGCCAAGAAATTGGAGGGATCGGCTACAATGAGCAGTTCTTC. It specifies CASSQEIGGIGYNEQFF.

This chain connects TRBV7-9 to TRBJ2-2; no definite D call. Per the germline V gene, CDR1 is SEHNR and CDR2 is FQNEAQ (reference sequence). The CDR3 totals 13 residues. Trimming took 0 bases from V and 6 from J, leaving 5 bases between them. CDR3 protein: CASSLAGSGELFF. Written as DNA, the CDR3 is TGTGCCAGCAGCTTAGCTGGATCCGGGGAGCTGTTTTTT.

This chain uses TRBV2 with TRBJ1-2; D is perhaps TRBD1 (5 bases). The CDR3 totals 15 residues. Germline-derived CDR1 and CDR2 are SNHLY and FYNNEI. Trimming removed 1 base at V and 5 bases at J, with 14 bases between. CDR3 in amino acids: CASSEEPHGGYGYTF. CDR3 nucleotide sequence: TGTGCCAGCAGTGAAGAACCTCATGGGGGGTATGGCTACACCTTC.

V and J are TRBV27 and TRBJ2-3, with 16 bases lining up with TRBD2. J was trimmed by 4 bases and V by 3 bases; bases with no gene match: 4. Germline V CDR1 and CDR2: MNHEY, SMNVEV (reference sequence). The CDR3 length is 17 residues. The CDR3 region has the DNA TGTGCCAGCAGTTTGGGACTAGCGGGGGGGCCGGCAGATACGCAGTATTTT. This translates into CASSLGLAGGPADTQYF.

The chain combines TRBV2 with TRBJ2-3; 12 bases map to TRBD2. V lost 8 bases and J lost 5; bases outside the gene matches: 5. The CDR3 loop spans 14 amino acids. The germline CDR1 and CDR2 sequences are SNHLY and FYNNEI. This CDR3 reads CASPSGGVKDTQYF. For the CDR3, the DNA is TGTGCCAGCCCTAGCGGGGGGGTTAAAGATACGCAGTATTTT.

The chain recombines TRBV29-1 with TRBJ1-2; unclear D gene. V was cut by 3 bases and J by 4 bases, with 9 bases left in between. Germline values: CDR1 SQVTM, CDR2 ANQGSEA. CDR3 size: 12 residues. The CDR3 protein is CSVEVGSYGYTF. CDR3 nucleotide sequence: TGCAGCGTTGAGGTGGGGAGCTATGGCTACACCTTC. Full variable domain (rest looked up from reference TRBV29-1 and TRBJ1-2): SAVISQKPSRDICQRGTSLTIQCQVDSQVTMMFWYRQQPGQSLTLIATANQGSEATYESGFVIDKFPISRPNLTFSTLTVSNMSPEDSSIYLCSVEVGSYGYTFGSGTRLTVV.

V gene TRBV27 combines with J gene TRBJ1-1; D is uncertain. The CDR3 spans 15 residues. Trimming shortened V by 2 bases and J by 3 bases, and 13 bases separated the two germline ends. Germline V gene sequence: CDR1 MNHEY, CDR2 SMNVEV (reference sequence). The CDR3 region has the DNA TGTGCCAGCAGTTTAGGGTATCCCCCTTACACTGAAGCTTTCTTT. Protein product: CASSLGYPPYTEAFF.

Written as DNA, the CDR3 is TGTGCCAGCAGCCGACGGGACAGACAAGAGACCCAGTACTTC. This gives the protein CASSRRDRQETQYF. This sequence joins TRBV27 and TRBJ2-5, with 7 nucleotides matching TRBD1. Germline CDR1 is MNHEY and CDR2 is SMNVEV (reference sequence). V trimming: 6 bases; J trimming: 2 bases; junction bases outside the gene matches: 6. The CDR3 runs to 14 residues.

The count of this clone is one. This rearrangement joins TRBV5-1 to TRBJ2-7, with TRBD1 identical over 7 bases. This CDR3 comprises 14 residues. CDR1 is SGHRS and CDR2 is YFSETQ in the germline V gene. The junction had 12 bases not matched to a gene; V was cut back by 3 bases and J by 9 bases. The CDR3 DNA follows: TGCGCCAGCAGCTCGGGACAGAACGGCCAGGTGCAGTACTTC. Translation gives CASSSGQNGQVQYF.

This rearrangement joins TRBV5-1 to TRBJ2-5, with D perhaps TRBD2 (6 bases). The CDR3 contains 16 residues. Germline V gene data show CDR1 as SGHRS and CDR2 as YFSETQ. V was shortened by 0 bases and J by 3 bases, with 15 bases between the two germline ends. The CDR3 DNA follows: TGCGCCAGCAGCTTGGCCGTCGGGACGGGGGAAGAGACCCAGTACTTC. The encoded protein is CASSLAVGTGEETQYF.

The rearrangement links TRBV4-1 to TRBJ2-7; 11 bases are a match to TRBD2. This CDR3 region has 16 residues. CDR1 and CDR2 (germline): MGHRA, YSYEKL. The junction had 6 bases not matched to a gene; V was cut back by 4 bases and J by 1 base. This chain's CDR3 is CASSPLGTSGSYEQYF. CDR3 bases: TGCGCCAGCAGCCCGCTGGGGACTAGCGGTTCCTACGAGCAGTACTTC.